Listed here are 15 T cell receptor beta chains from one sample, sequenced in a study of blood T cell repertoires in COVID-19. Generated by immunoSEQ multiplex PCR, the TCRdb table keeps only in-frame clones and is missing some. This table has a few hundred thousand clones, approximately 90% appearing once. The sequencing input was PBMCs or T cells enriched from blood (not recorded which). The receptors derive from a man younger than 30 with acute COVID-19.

CDR3 in amino acids: CASAAETETQYF. In nucleotides, the CDR3 is TGTGCCAGCGCGGCGGAGACGGAGACCCAGTACTTC. The V call is TRBV6-6, the J call TRBJ2-5, with D unclear. The length of the CDR3 is 12 residues. Trimming cost V 8 bases and J 5 bases, with 12 bases left between them. CDR1 and CDR2 (germline): MNHNY, SVGAGI (reference sequence).

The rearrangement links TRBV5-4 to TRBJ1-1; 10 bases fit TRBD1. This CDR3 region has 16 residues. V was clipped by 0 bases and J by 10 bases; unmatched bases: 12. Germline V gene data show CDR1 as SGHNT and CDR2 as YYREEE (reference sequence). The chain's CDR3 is CASSLDLGQGRPGAFF. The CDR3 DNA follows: TGTGCCAGCAGCTTGGATTTGGGACAGGGGCGCCCGGGAGCTTTCTTT.

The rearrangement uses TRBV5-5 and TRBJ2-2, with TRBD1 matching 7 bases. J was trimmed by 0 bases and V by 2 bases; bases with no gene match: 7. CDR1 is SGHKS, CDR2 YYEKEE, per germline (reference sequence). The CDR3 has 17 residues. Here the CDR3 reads CASSFRTGLSNTGELFF. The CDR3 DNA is TGTGCCAGCAGCTTTAGGACAGGCCTCTCGAACACCGGGGAGCTGTTTTTT. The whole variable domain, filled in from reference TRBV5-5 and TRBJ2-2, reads DAGVTQSPTHLIKTRGQQVTLRCSPISGHKSVSWYQQVLGQGPQFIFQYYEKEERGRGNFPDRFSARQFPNYSSELNVNALLLGDSALYLCASSFRTGLSNTGELFFGEGSRLTVL.

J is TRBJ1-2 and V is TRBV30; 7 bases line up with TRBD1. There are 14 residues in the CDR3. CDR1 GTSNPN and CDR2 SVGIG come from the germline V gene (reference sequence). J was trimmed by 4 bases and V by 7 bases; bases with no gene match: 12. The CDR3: CASYPQGVIYGYTF. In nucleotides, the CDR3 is TGTGCCTCTTACCCCCAGGGGGTTATCTATGGCTACACCTTC.

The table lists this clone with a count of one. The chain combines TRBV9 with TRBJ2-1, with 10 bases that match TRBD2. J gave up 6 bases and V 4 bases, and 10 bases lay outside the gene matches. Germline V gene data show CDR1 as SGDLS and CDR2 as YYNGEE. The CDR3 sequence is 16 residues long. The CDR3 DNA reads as TGTGCCAGCAGCACATCTAGCGGGAGAGCTGGCAATGAGCAGTTCTTC. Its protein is CASSTSSGRAGNEQFF.

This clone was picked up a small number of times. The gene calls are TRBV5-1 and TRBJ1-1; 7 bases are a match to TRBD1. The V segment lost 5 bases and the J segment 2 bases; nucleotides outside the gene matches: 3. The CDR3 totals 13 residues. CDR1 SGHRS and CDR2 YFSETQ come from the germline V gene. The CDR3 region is CASRQGQNTEAFF. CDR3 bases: TGCGCCAGCAGACAGGGGCAAAACACTGAAGCTTTCTTT.

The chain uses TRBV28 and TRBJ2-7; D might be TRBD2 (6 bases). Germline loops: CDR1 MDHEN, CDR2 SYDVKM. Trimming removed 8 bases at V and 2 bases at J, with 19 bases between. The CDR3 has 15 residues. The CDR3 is CASDSHRETTYEQYF. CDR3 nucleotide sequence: TGTGCCAGCGATTCCCACCGGGAGACTACCTACGAGCAGTACTTC. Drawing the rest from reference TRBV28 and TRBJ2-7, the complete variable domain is DVKVTQSSRYLVKRTGEKVFLECVQDMDHENMFWYRQDPGLGLRLIYFSYDVKMKEKGDIPEGYSVSREKKERFSLILESASTNQTSMYLCASDSHRETTYEQYFGPGTRLTVT.

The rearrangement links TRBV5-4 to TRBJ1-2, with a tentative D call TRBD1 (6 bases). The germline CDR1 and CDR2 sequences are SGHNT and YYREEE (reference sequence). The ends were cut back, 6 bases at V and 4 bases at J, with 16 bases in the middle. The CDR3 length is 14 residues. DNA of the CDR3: TGTGCCAGCACCCGGGGGGGGGCAGGCTATGGCTACACCTTC. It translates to CASTRGGAGYGYTF.

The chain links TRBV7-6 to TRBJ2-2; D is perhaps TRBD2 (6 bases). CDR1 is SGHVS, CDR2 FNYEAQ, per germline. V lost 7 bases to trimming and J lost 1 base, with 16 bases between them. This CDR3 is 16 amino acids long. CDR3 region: CASNPLSGVNTGELFF. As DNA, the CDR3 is TGTGCCAGCAACCCACTTTCGGGGGTGAACACCGGGGAGCTGTTTTTT.

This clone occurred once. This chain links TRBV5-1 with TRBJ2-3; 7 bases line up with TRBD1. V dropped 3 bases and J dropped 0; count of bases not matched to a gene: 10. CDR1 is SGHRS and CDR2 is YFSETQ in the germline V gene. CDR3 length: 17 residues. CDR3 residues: CASSSRTGFSSTDTQYF. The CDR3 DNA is TGCGCCAGCAGCTCCCGGACAGGATTCTCTAGCACAGATACGCAGTATTTT.

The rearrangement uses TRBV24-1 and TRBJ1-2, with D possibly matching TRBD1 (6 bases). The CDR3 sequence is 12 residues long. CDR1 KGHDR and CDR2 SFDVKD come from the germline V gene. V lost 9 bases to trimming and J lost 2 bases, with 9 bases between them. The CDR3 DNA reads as TGTGCCACCGGCGGGGGCAACTATGGCTACACCTTC. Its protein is CATGGGNYGYTF.

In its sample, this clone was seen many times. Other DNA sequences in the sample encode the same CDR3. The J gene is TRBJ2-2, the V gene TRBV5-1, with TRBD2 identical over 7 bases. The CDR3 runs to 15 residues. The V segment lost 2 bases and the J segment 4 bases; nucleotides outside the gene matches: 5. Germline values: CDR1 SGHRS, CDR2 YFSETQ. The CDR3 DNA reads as TGCGCCAGCAGCTTCTCAGGGAGGGGCACCGGGGAGCTGTTTTTT. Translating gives CASSFSGRGTGELFF.

CDR3 sequence: CASSSGTGGLEQYF. Written as DNA, the CDR3 is TGTGCCAGCAGCTCCGGGACAGGGGGCTTGGAGCAGTACTTC. The chain has TRBV6-2 or TRBV6-3 and TRBJ2-7, with TRBD1 matching 12 bases. Germline-derived CDR1 and CDR2 are MNHEY and SVGEGT. This CDR3 spans 14 amino acids. V trimming: 6 bases; J trimming: 7 bases; junction bases outside the gene matches: 7.

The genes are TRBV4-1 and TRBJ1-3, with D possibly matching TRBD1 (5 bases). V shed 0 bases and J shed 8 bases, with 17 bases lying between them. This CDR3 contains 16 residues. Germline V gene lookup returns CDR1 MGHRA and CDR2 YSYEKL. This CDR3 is CASSQESGGKVYTIYF. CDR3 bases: TGCGCCAGCAGCCAAGAATCTGGGGGGAAGGTTTACACCATATATTTT.

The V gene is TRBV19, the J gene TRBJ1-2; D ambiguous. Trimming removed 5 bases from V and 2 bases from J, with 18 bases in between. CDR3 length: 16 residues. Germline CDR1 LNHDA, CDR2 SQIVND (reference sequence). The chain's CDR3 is CASSSNDLTANYGYTF. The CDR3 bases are TGTGCCAGTAGTTCTAACGATCTAACCGCGAACTATGGCTACACCTTC. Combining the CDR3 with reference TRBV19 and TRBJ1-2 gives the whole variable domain DGGITQSPKYLFRKEGQNVTLSCEQNLNHDAMYWYRQDPGQGLRLIYYSQIVNDFQKGDIAEGYSVSREKKESFPLTVTSAQKNPTAFYLCASSSNDLTANYGYTFGSGTRLTVV.